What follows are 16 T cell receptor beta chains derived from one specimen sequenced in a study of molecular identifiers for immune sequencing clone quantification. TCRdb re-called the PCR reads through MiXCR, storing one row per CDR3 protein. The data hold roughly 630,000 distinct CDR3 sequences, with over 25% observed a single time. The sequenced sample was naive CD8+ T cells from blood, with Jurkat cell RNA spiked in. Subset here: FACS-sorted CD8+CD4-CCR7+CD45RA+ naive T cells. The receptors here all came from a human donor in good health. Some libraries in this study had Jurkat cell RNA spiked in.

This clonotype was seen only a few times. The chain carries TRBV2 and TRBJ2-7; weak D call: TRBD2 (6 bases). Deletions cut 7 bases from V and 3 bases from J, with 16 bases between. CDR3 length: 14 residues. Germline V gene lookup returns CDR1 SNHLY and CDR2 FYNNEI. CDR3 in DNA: TGTGCCAGCACCGAGGAATGGCGGGACTACGAGCAGTACTTC. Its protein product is CASTEEWRDYEQYF.

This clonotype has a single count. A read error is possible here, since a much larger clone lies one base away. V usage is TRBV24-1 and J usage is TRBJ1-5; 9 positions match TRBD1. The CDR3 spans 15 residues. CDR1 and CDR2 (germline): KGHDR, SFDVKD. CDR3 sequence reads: CVTSGYGQGSQPQHF. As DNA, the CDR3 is TGTGTCACCAGTGGCTACGGACAGGGGTCTCAGCCCCAGCATTTT.

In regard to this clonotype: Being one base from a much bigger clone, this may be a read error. The CDR3 spells CAGRQSTEAFF. The CDR3 coding sequence is TGCGCCGGCAGGCAGTCCACTGAAGCTTTCTTT. The V call is TRBV10-2, the J call TRBJ1-1, with unresolved D. The CDR3 consists of 11 residues. Germline loops: CDR1 WSHSY, CDR2 SAAADI.

As DNA, the CDR3 is TGTGCCAGCACATTAGCGGGAGGGGGTAATGAGCAGTTCTTC. This codes for CASTLAGGGNEQFF. This chain connects TRBV6-5 to TRBJ2-1; 11 nucleotides match TRBD2. With 7 bases clipped from V and 7 bases from J, the junction kept 6 bases outside the gene matches. CDR3 length equals 14 residues. The germline CDR1 and CDR2 sequences are MNHEY and SVGAGI.

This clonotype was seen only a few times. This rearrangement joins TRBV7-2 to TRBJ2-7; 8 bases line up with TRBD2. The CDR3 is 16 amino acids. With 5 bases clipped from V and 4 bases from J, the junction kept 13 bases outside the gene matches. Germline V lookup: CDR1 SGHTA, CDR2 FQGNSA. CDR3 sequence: CASSPGPGTRTYEQYF. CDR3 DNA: TGTGCCAGCAGCCCAGGGCCGGGGACTAGAACTTACGAGCAGTACTTC.

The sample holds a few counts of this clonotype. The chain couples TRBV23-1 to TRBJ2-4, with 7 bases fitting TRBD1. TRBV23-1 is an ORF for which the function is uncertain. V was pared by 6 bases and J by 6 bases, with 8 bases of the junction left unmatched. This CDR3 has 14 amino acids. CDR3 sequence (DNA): TGCGCCAGCAGACTTGACAGGGCTTTAAACATTCAGTACTTC. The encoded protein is CASRLDRALNIQYF.

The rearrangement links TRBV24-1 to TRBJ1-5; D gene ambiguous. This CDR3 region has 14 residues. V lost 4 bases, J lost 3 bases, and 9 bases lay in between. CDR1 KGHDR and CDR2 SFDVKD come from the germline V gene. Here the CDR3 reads CATSDDGYNQPQHF. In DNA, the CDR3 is TGTGCCACCAGTGACGACGGCTACAATCAGCCCCAGCATTTT.

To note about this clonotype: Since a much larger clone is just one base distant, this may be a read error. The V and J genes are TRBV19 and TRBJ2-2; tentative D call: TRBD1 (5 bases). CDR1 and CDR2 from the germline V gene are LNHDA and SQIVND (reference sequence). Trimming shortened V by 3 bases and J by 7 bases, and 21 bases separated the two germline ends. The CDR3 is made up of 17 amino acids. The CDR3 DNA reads TGTGCCAGTAGTATTAAGTTTCAGGGCCTGCTAGTCGGGGAGCTGTTTTTT. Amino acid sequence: CASSIKFQGLLVGELFF.

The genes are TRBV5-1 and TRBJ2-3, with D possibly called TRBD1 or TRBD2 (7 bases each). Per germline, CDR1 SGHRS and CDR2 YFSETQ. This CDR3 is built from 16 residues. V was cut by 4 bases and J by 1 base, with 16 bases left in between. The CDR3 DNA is TGCGCCAGCAGCCGAAGGGCAGGGGGGGGCACAGATACGCAGTATTTT. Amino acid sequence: CASSRRAGGGTDTQYF. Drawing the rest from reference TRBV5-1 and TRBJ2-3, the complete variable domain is KAGVTQTPRYLIKTRGQQVTLSCSPISGHRSVSWYQQTPGQGLQFLFEYFSETQRNKGNFPGRFSGRQFSNSRSEMNVSTLELGDSALYLCASSRRAGGGTDTQYFGPGTRLTVL.

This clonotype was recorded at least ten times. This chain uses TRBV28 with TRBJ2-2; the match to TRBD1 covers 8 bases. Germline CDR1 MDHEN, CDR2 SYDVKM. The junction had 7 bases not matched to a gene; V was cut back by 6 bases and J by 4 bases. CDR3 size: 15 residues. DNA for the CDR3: TGTGCCAGCAGGACCGAGACAGGGGTCACCGGGGAGCTGTTTTTT. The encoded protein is CASRTETGVTGELFF.

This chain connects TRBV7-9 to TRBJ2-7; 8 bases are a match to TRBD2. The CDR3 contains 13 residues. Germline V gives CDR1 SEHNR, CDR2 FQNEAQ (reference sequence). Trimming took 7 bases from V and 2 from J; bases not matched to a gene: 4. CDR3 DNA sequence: TGTGCCAGCACCCCGGGGGGGACCTACGAGCAGTACTTC. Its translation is CASTPGGTYEQYF.

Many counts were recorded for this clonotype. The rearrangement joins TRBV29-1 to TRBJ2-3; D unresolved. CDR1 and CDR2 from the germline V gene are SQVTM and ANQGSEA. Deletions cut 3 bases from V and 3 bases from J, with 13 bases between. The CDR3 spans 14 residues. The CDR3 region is CSVDATLRTDTQYF. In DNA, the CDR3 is TGCAGCGTTGACGCGACCCTCAGGACAGATACGCAGTATTTT.

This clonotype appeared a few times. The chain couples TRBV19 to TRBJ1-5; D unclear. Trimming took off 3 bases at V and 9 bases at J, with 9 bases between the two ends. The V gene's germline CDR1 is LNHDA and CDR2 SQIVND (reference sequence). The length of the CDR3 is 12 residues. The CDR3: CASSISSWPQHF. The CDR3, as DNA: TGTGCCAGTAGTATTAGTTCCTGGCCCCAGCATTTT.

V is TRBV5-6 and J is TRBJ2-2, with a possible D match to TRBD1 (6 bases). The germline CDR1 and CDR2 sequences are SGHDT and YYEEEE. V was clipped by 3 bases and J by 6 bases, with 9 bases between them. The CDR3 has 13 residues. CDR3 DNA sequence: TGTGCCAGCAGCTCACAGGGTTCCGGGGAGCTGTTTTTT. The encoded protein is CASSSQGSGELFF. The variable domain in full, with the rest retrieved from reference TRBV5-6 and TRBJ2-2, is DAGVTQSPTHLIKTRGQQVTLRCSPKSGHDTVSWYQQALGQGPQFIFQYYEEEERQRGNFPDRFSGHQFPNYSSELNVNALLLGDSALYLCASSSQGSGELFFGEGSRLTVL.

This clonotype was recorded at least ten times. The CDR3 nucleotides are TGTGCCAGCAGCCCGAACCTGTACAATGAGCAGTTCTTC. Translating gives CASSPNLYNEQFF. This chain connects TRBV7-9 to TRBJ2-1; no definite D call. The CDR3 consists of 13 residues. Trimming removed 5 bases from V and 4 bases from J, with 9 bases in between. CDR1 and CDR2 from the germline V gene are SEHNR and FQNEAQ (reference sequence).

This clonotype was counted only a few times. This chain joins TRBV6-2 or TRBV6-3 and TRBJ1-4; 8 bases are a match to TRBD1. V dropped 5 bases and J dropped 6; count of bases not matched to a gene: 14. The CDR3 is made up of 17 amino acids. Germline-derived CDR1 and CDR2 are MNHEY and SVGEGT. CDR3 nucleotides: TGTGCCAGCAGTAGGGGGTCGGGACAGGTTTGGGATGAAAAACTGTTTTTT. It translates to CASSRGSGQVWDEKLFF.